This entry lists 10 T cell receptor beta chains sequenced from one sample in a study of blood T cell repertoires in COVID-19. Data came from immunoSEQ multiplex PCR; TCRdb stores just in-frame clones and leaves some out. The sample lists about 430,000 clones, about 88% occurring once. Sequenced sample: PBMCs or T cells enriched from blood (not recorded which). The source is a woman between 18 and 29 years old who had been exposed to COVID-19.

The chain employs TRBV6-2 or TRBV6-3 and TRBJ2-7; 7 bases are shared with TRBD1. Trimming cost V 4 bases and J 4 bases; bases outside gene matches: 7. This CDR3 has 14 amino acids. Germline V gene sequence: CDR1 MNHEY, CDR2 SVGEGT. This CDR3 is CASSSPGQRYEQYF. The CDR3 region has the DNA TGTGCCAGCAGTTCCCCGGGACAGAGGTACGAGCAGTACTTC.

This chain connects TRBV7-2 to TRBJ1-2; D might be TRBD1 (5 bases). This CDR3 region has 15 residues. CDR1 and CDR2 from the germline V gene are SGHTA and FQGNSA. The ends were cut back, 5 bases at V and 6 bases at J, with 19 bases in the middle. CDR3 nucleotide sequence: TGTGCCAGCAGCCCACTGAGACAGCCCGTAGATGGCTACACCTTC. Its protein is CASSPLRQPVDGYTF.

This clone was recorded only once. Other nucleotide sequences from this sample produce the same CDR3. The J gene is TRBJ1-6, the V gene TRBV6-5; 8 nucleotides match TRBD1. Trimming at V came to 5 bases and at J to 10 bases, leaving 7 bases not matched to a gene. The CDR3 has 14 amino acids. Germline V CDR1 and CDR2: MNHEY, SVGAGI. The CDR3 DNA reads TGTGCCAGCAGTAGAGGACAGGGACCCTCACCCCTCCACTTT. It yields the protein CASSRGQGPSPLHF.

In nucleotides, the CDR3 is TGCAGCGTTCGGCAGGGGTTAACCTATGGCTACACCTTC. Its translation is CSVRQGLTYGYTF. The chain carries TRBV29-1 and TRBJ1-2; the D gene is possibly TRBD1 (6 bases). With 5 bases removed from V and 4 bases from J, the gap between germline ends came to 14 bases. This CDR3 region has 13 residues. The germline V gene encodes CDR1 SQVTM and CDR2 ANQGSEA. Based on the CDR3 plus reference TRBV29-1 and TRBJ1-2, the full variable domain is SAVISQKPSRDICQRGTSLTIQCQVDSQVTMMFWYRQQPGQSLTLIATANQGSEATYESGFVIDKFPISRPNLTFSTLTVSNMSPEDSSIYLCSVRQGLTYGYTFGSGTRLTVV.

In DNA form, the CDR3 reads TGTGCCAGCAGTACGGGACTAGCGAGTGAGACCCAGTACTTC. Translation: CASSTGLASETQYF. The gene calls are TRBV27 and TRBJ2-5; 10 nucleotides agree with TRBD2. CDR3 length: 14 amino acids. Germline-derived CDR1 and CDR2 are MNHEY and SMNVEV (reference sequence). J lost 5 bases, V lost 5 bases, and 5 bases had no gene match.

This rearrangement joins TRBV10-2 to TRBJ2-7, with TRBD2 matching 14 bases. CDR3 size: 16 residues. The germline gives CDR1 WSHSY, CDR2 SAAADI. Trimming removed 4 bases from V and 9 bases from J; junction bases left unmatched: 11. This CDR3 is CASSAGGTSGRGAQYF. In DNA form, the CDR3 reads TGCGCCAGCAGTGCAGGGGGGACTAGCGGGAGAGGCGCGCAGTACTTC.

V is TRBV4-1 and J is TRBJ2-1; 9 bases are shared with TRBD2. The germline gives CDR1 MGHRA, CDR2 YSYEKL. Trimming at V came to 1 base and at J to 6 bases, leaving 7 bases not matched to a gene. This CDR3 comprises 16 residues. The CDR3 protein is CASSQVFSGSSNEQFF. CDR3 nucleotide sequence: TGCGCCAGCAGCCAAGTATTTAGCGGGAGTTCCAATGAGCAGTTCTTC.

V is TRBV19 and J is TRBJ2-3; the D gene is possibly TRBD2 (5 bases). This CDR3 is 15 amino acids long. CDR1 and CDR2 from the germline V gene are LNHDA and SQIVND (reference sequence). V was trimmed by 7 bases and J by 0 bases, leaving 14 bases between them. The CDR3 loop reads CASTWTLSSTDTQYF. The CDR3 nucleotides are TGTGCCAGTACCTGGACTCTATCTAGCACAGATACGCAGTATTTT.

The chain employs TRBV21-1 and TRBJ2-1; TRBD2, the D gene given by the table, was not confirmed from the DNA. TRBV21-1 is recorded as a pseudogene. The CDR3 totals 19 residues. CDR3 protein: CASRIVSGRAKSSYNEQFF. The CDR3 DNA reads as TGTGCCAGCAGAATTGTAAGCGGGAGGGCCAAGTCCTCCTACAATGAGCAGTTCTTC.

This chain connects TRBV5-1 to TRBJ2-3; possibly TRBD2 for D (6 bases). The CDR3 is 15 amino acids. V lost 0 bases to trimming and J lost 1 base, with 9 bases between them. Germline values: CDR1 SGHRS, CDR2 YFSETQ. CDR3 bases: TGCGCCAGCAGCTTGGGCGGGGTTGGCACAGATACGCAGTATTTT. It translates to CASSLGGVGTDTQYF.